Included here is one T cell receptor (beta chain) sequence, with context. Antigen unknown. This sample was taken from a study of cytomegalovirus exposure and HLA in healthy donors. Broader study findings: By HLA locus, TCR association rates varied in a later analysis, with DRB1 showing the most and HLA-C the fewest. Clonal expansion was found to be greater in HLA-associated TCR beta chains than in equally common others in a later analysis. Indistinguishability led to the exclusion of some V segments, TRBV6-2 and TRBV6-3 included. A few CMV-associated chains proved CMV antigen-specific in vitro.

With 60 Vbeta and 13 Jbeta primers, the PCR was carried out. Clones were sequenced by immunoSEQ multiplex PCR, and TCRdb holds only the in-frame ones, with some missing. The data show some 200,000 clones, roughly 84% seen once. CDR1 SQVTM and CDR2 ANQGSEA come from the germline V gene. V lost 7 bases and J lost 6; bases outside the gene matches: 6. This CDR3 is built from 12 residues. The chain carries TRBV29-1 and TRBJ2-3; 8 bases map to TRBD1. The receptor was isolated from a boy aged 2 to 9 in good health and CMV-seronegative. Sequenced sample: PBMCs. CDR3: CSARTGRDTQYF. The CDR3 DNA follows: TGCAGCGCCAGGACAGGGAGGGATACGCAGTATTTT.